A single sample is the source of the 3 T cell receptor beta chains below, sequenced in a study of cytomegalovirus exposure and HLA in healthy donors (dated by TCRdb to the late 2010s). Library preparation was by the immunoSEQ multiplex PCR assay. For the multiplex PCR, a mixture combining 60 forward primers for TCR Vbeta segments and 13 reverse primers for TCR Jbeta segments was used. The clones in this table, taken by TCRdb from immuneACCESS, are in-frame only. Not every clone is retained; where verified, under half of the shortfall comes from an unresolved V gene, and the cause of the rest is unknown. The sample table holds some 150,000 clones, of which about 68% were seen once. Roughly 2.2% of the sample belongs to the ten largest clones. The sequenced sample was PBMCs. These receptors all stem from a man aged 25 to 45 in good health and CMV-seronegative.

The chain links TRBV4-3 to TRBJ2-7, with TRBD1 matching 8 bases. This CDR3 is 15 amino acids long. Losses at the gene ends were 0 bases for V and 9 bases for J; bases not matched to a gene: 10. The germline CDR1 and CDR2 sequences are LGHNA and YSLEER. CDR3 in amino acids: CASSQDPTGAGWQYF. The CDR3 nucleotides are TGCGCCAGCAGCCAAGATCCGACAGGGGCAGGTTGGCAGTACTTC.

This chain uses TRBV7-3 with TRBJ2-3; 12 bases line up with TRBD2. J lost 6 bases, V lost 4 bases, and 2 bases had no gene match. The CDR3 sequence is 14 residues long. CDR1 is SGHTA and CDR2 is FQGTGA in the germline V gene. Here the CDR3 reads CASSSSGGADTQYF. CDR3 nucleotides: TGTGCCAGCAGCTCTAGCGGGGGGGCCGATACGCAGTATTTT.

This clone has only one observation. The chain joins TRBV9 to TRBJ2-7; 8 bases map to TRBD2. Looked up from germline, CDR1 is SGDLS and CDR2 is YYNGEE. Trimming took 4 bases from V and 2 from J; bases not matched to a gene: 11. The CDR3 is 16 residues long. This CDR3 is CASSPVDSGGPYEQYF. The CDR3 region has the DNA TGTGCCAGCAGCCCAGTGGACAGCGGGGGTCCCTACGAGCAGTACTTC.